This T cell receptor (beta chain) comes out of a study of T cell responses to AZD1222 COVID-19 vaccine. V was clipped by 5 bases and J by 0 bases, with 17 bases between them. CDR3 length equals 17 residues. Germline V CDR1 and CDR2: LNHDA, SQIVND (reference sequence). Study-wide results and caveats: No day 14 peak samples; only post-peak repertoires were characterized. Clonal diversity may have been underestimated, and the donors were mostly white British, with more females than males. Reports say nearly half of spike-specific TCRs go after unmutated variant regions. Only a handful of AZD1222 recipients, roughly six in all, had baseline seropositivity.

A word on this clone: Its matching antigen is unknown.

Here immunoSEQ multiplex PCR was the method, and the copy in TCRdb shows in-frame clones only, minus some. This repertoire shows 150,000 to 250,000 clones, roughly 92% found once; its top ten account for around 1%. Material: peripheral blood, obtained 28 days after the second AZD1222 dose. The source of this sequence is an adult who received the AZD1222 COVID-19 vaccine. The V gene is TRBV19, the J gene TRBJ1-5; D is undetermined. CDR3 protein: CASSPRGRSNSNQPQHF. The CDR3 DNA is TGTGCCAGTAGTCCTCGCGGACGGTCGAATAGCAATCAGCCCCAGCATTTT. Supplemented by reference TRBV19 and TRBJ1-5, the full variable domain reads DGGITQSPKYLFRKEGQNVTLSCEQNLNHDAMYWYRQDPGQGLRLIYYSQIVNDFQKGDIAEGYSVSREKKESFPLTVTSAQKNPTAFYLCASSPRGRSNSNQPQHFGDGTRLSIL.